One and the same sample provided the 25 T cell receptor beta chains below, sequenced in a study of cytomegalovirus exposure and HLA in healthy donors. 60 Vbeta and 13 Jbeta primers were used in PCR. The assay was immunoSEQ multiplex PCR, and TCRdb's table has in-frame clones only and misses some. This table holds about 120,000 clones, 83% found once. The source material was PBMCs. All receptors come from a woman aged 35 to 49 in good health and CMV-seropositive.

This chain uses TRBV27 with TRBJ1-1; tentative D call: TRBD1 (5 bases). V was cut by 2 bases and J by 4 bases, with 11 bases left in between. The CDR3 spans 14 residues. Germline values: CDR1 MNHEY, CDR2 SMNVEV (reference sequence). CDR3 nucleotide sequence: TGTGCCAGCAGTTTAATTCAGGGAGGCACTGAAGCTTTCTTT. Translating it yields CASSLIQGGTEAFF.

The rearrangement uses TRBV9 and TRBJ2-2; 7 positions agree with TRBD2. This CDR3 is built from 13 residues. Per germline, CDR1 SGDLS and CDR2 YYNGEE. The J segment lost 7 bases and the V segment lost 2 bases, leaving 2 bases of the junction unmatched. Here the CDR3 DNA reads TGTGCCAGCAGCGTTGGGGGGGTCGGGGAGCTGTTTTTT. Translated: CASSVGGVGELFF.

The chain carries TRBV6-6 and TRBJ1-2; 8 bases fit TRBD1. With V trimmed by 5 bases and J by 2 bases, 7 bases remained unmatched. The CDR3 is 15 residues long. Germline V lookup: CDR1 MNHNY, CDR2 SVGAGI (reference sequence). The CDR3 here is CASSGGQGINYGYTF. CDR3 coding DNA: TGTGCCAGCAGTGGCGGACAGGGTATCAACTATGGCTACACCTTC.

The gene calls are TRBV2 and TRBJ1-1; D gene ambiguous. The CDR3 sequence is 13 residues long. Trimming removed 5 bases from V and 0 bases from J, with 7 bases in between. Germline CDR1 is SNHLY and CDR2 is FYNNEI. CDR3 loop: CASSSDMNTEAFF. The CDR3 DNA is TGTGCCAGCAGTTCAGATATGAACACTGAAGCTTTCTTT.

This clone turned up a few times. The J gene is TRBJ2-2, the V gene TRBV9, with a weak D call TRBD1 (5 bases). Germline-derived CDR1 and CDR2 are SGDLS and YYNGEE. With 4 bases removed from V and 4 bases from J, the gap between germline ends came to 14 bases. The CDR3 is 15 amino acids. CDR3 sequence: CASSPPKGVTGELFF. CDR3 DNA sequence: TGTGCCAGCAGCCCCCCGAAAGGGGTCACCGGGGAGCTGTTTTTT. The full variable domain, its missing parts supplied by reference TRBV9 and TRBJ2-2, is DSGVTQTPKHLITATGQRVTLRCSPRSGDLSVYWYQQSLDQGLQFLIQYYNGEERAKGNILERFSAQQFPDLHSELNLSSLELGDSALYFCASSPPKGVTGELFFGEGSRLTVL.

The chain is built from TRBV25-1 and TRBJ1-2, with 7 nucleotides matching TRBD1. J gave up 5 bases and V 4 bases, and 10 bases lay outside the gene matches. Germline V lookup: CDR1 MGHDK, CDR2 SYGVNS. The CDR3 sequence is 15 residues long. The CDR3 nucleotides are TGTGCCAGCAGTGCAACGGGGACAGCGGAATATGGCTACACCTTC. This gives the protein CASSATGTAEYGYTF.

The chain carries TRBV5-6 and TRBJ1-4; D remains ambiguous. Looked up from germline, CDR1 is SGHDT and CDR2 is YYEEEE. V lost 0 bases to trimming and J lost 7 bases, with 7 bases between them. The CDR3 extends over 13 amino acids. The CDR3 protein is CASSLGGAEKLFF. For the CDR3, the DNA is TGTGCCAGCAGCTTGGGAGGCGCTGAAAAACTGTTTTTT.

The V call is TRBV5-6, the J call TRBJ2-3; no firm D call. CDR3 length equals 16 residues. Germline CDR1 SGHDT, CDR2 YYEEEE. Trimming stripped 2 bases from V and 5 bases from J, with 18 bases between. The CDR3, as DNA: TGTGCCAGCAGCTTTGCTGGCAAAGAGGTGGAAGATACGCAGTATTTT. Encoded protein: CASSFAGKEVEDTQYF.

This chain joins TRBV5-8 and TRBJ1-1; weak D call: TRBD1 (6 bases). The V end lost 4 bases, the J end lost 1 base, and 14 bases lay between the germline ends. Germline CDR1 is SGHTS and CDR2 is YDEGEE. This CDR3 region has 15 residues. The CDR3 bases are TGTGCCAGCAGCGGATTCAAGGACAGGAACACTGAAGCTTTCTTT. It specifies CASSGFKDRNTEAFF.

Turning to this clone: As the CDR3 is not closed by the conserved phenylalanine or tryptophan, this likely results from a read error. The chain has TRBV6-5 and TRBJ1-1, with D maybe TRBD1 (5 bases). The CDR3 has 13 residues. Germline V CDR1 and CDR2: MNHEY, SVGAGI. The V gene lost 8 bases and the J gene lost 1 base, with 11 bases spanning the gap. For the CDR3, the DNA is TGTGCCAGCGGGCGGGGCGGGAACACTGAAGCTTTCCTT. Amino acids: CASGRGGNTEAFL.

The gene calls are TRBV7-2 and TRBJ2-7, with D perhaps matching TRBD2 (5 bases). The germline V gene encodes CDR1 SGHTA and CDR2 FQGNSA. The CDR3 covers 13 residues. The V end lost 5 bases, the J end lost 4 bases, and 12 bases lay between the germline ends. This CDR3 reads CASSPGNQYEQYF. The CDR3 nucleotides read TGTGCCAGCAGCCCCGGGAATCAATACGAGCAGTACTTC.

This clone was counted only a few times. The chain uses TRBV5-1 and TRBJ2-3, with D possibly matching TRBD2 (7 bases). The CDR3 is 14 amino acids. Trimming cost V 4 bases and J 0 bases, with 9 bases left between them. Germline CDR1 and CDR2: SGHRS and YFSETQ. In nucleotides, the CDR3 is TGCGCCAGCAGCGGGGGGGCTAGCACAGATACGCAGTATTTT. This sequence encodes CASSGGASTDTQYF. Looking up the rest from reference TRBV5-1 and TRBJ2-3 gives the full variable domain: KAGVTQTPRYLIKTRGQQVTLSCSPISGHRSVSWYQQTPGQGLQFLFEYFSETQRNKGNFPGRFSGRQFSNSRSEMNVSTLELGDSALYLCASSGGASTDTQYFGPGTRLTVL.

The chain combines TRBV30 with TRBJ2-3; tentative D call: TRBD1 (5 bases). Looked up from germline, CDR1 is GTSNPN and CDR2 is SVGIG (reference sequence). V was pared by 4 bases and J by 4 bases, with 12 bases between. The CDR3 has 13 amino acids. CDR3 bases: TGTGCCTGGATGCAGGGTCCCCCAGATACGCAGTATTTT. The encoded protein is CAWMQGPPDTQYF.

The chain couples TRBV7-2 to TRBJ2-1, with 9 positions matching TRBD2. The CDR3 spans 13 residues. From germline, CDR1 is SGHTA and CDR2 FQGNSA. V lost 2 bases, J lost 15 bases, and 8 bases stayed unmatched. This CDR3 is CASSLKLAGGPFF. The CDR3 DNA follows: TGTGCCAGCAGCTTAAAGCTGGCGGGAGGGCCGTTCTTC.

The V gene is TRBV10-3, the J gene TRBJ1-6; 7 bases agree with TRBD1. The CDR3 length is 15 residues. Unmatched junction bases numbered 3, after V lost 2 bases and J lost 5 bases. The germline V gene encodes CDR1 ENHRY and CDR2 SYGVKD. CDR3 sequence: CAISETGDDNSPLHF. The CDR3 bases are TGTGCCATCAGTGAGACAGGGGATGATAATTCACCCCTCCACTTT.

This clone has just one count. An end of the junction differs from the germline gene, which may be a read error. This rearrangement joins TRBV7-9 to TRBJ2-2; TRBD2 aligns across 7 bases. This CDR3 is built from 15 residues. Germline CDR1 is SEHNR and CDR2 is FQNEAQ (reference sequence). In nucleotides, the CDR3 is TGTTCCAGCCGATCGGGGGGAACGAACACCGGGGAGCTGTTTTTT. Residues: CSSRSGGTNTGELFF. The entire variable domain, with the rest obtained from reference TRBV7-9 and TRBJ2-2, is as follows: DTGVSQNPRHKITKRGQNVTFRCDPISEHNRLYWYRQTLGQGPEFLTYFQNEAQLEKSRLLSDRFSAERPKGSFSTLEIQRTEQGDSAMYLCSSRSGGTNTGELFFGEGSRLTVL.

The chain has TRBV6-5 and TRBJ2-3; the D is unclear. V dropped 5 bases and J dropped 2 bases, with 14 bases sitting between them. The CDR3 extends over 15 amino acids. CDR1 is MNHEY and CDR2 is SVGAGI in the germline V gene. DNA for the CDR3: TGTGCCAGCAGTCTCCTACCAACCCCCACAGATACGCAGTATTTT. This translates into CASSLLPTPTDTQYF.

The chain carries TRBV27 and TRBJ1-5; D remains ambiguous. The germline V gene has CDR1 MNHEY and CDR2 SMNVEV (reference sequence). Trimming stripped 4 bases from V and 0 bases from J, with 7 bases between. CDR3 length: 14 amino acids. This CDR3 is CASSSGYSNQPQHF. The CDR3 DNA follows: TGTGCCAGCAGTTCGGGGTATAGCAATCAGCCCCAGCATTTT.

The V and J genes are TRBV18 and TRBJ1-5; weak D call: TRBD1 (6 bases). Germline loops: CDR1 KGHSH, CDR2 LQKENI. Deletions cut 6 bases from V and 1 base from J, with 7 bases between. The CDR3 is 13 amino acids. In DNA, the CDR3 is TGTGCCAGCTCCGGACAGAGCAATCAGCCCCAGCATTTT. Its translation: CASSGQSNQPQHF.

CDR3 sequence reads: CASSVAVLAGEQFF. Here the CDR3 DNA reads TGTGCCAGCAGCGTAGCCGTGCTAGCGGGAGAGCAGTTCTTC. The chain uses TRBV9 and TRBJ2-1; TRBD2 aligns across 9 bases. V lost 0 bases to trimming and J lost 10 bases; unmatched junction nucleotides: 5. Germline V gene data show CDR1 as SGDLS and CDR2 as YYNGEE. This CDR3 has 14 amino acids.

The V and J genes are TRBV7-3 and TRBJ2-1; 10 nucleotides agree with TRBD2. This CDR3 has 19 amino acids. From germline, CDR1 is SGHTA and CDR2 FQGTGA. Unmatched junction bases numbered 9, after V lost 0 bases and J lost 1 base. For the CDR3, the DNA is TGTGCCAGCAGCTTAACGTGGAGCGGGAGGGTTAAATCCTACAATGAGCAGTTCTTC. Protein sequence: CASSLTWSGRVKSYNEQFF. The whole variable domain, remainder taken from reference TRBV7-3 and TRBJ2-1, is GAGVSQTPSNKVTEKGKYVELRCDPISGHTALYWYRQSLGQGPEFLIYFQGTGAADDSGLPNDRFFAVRPEGSVSTLKIQRTERGDSAVYLCASSLTWSGRVKSYNEQFFGPGTRLTVL.

V is TRBV5-6 and J is TRBJ2-3; no reliable D call. CDR1 SGHDT and CDR2 YYEEEE come from the germline V gene. The CDR3 covers 14 residues. Trimming stripped 1 base from V and 0 bases from J, with 6 bases between. The CDR3 nucleotides are TGTGCCAGCAGCTTGTATCCGAGCACAGATACGCAGTATTTT. Amino acid sequence: CASSLYPSTDTQYF.

The rearrangement joins TRBV9 to TRBJ2-5; possibly TRBD2 for D (5 bases). Germline assignment: CDR1 SGDLS and CDR2 YYNGEE. The CDR3 has 13 residues. Trimming stripped 1 base from V and 4 bases from J, with 8 bases between. CDR3 residues: CASSVSRGETQYF. CDR3 DNA sequence: TGTGCCAGCAGCGTAAGCCGGGGAGAGACCCAGTACTTC.

The J gene is TRBJ2-7, the V gene TRBV6-1, with no clear D. The CDR3 extends over 16 amino acids. CDR1 and CDR2 (germline): MNHNS, SASEGT. Trimming pared 4 bases from V and 0 bases from J, leaving 16 bases between. This CDR3 reads CASSALTATHSYEQYF. The CDR3 DNA reads as TGTGCCAGCAGTGCCCTCACAGCAACCCACTCCTACGAGCAGTACTTC.

The chain is built from TRBV27 and TRBJ2-1, with TRBD2 matching over 7 bases. Germline-derived CDR1 and CDR2 are MNHEY and SMNVEV (reference sequence). After removal of 5 bases from V and 4 bases from J, the junction contained 5 bases not matched to a gene. The CDR3 runs to 14 residues. This chain's CDR3 is CASSHEAGYNEQFF. DNA of the CDR3: TGTGCCAGCAGTCATGAAGCGGGATACAATGAGCAGTTCTTC.